This T cell receptor (beta chain) is from a study of human T cells and chemical hapten exposure. MiXCR, run by TCRdb on the RACE reads, gives a single entry per CDR3 protein. The sample holds 50,000 to 65,000 distinct CDR3 sequences, around a tenth seen once. Many counts were recorded for this clonotype. Time point meaning: pre-sensitization, week 0. Treatment indicated: therapeutic diphenylcyclopropenone sensitization with weekly scalp DPC. This CDR3 region has 15 residues. Germline lookup yields CDR1 SGHTA and CDR2 FQGNSA. The J segment lost 2 bases and the V segment lost 6 bases, leaving 6 bases of the junction unmatched.

The TCR sequence derives from a woman in her forties with alopecia areata. Some clones in this sample may be carry-over from other donors' samples. Sequences were derived from whole blood, sampled in connection with sensitization to the hapten diphenylcyclopropenone (DPC). This sequence joins TRBV7-2 and TRBJ2-2; 7 positions agree with TRBD1. This CDR3 reads CASRPGTANTGELFF. CDR3 coding DNA: TGTGCCAGCAGACCCGGGACAGCCAACACCGGGGAGCTGTTTTTT.